The 2 T cell receptor beta chains below all came from one sample that was sequenced in a study of T cell repertoires in cytomegalovirus infection (dated by TCRdb to about 2019). TCRdb names Illumina HiSeq 1500 as the instrument used. TCRdb's own reprocessing of the public reads used fastp at Q25 and MiXCR and kept productive beta chains. Each CDR3 protein gets just one entry, which takes the most common genes and DNA from the rows behind it. This sample holds about 680,000 distinct CDR3 sequences; 20% to 30% were observed only once. The ten largest clones capture less than 10% of the sample. Source material: CD8+ T cells from PBMCs. The receptors shown here come from a human donor in good health (CMV status not recorded). Some clones in this sample may be carry-over from other donors' samples.

The sample holds many counts of this clonotype. This sequence joins TRBV7-8 and TRBJ1-1, with a weak D call TRBD1 (5 bases). The germline CDR1 and CDR2 sequences are SGHVS and FQNEAQ. V lost 0 bases, J lost 2 bases, and 16 bases lay in between. The CDR3 totals 17 residues. As DNA, the CDR3 is TGTGCCAGCAGCTTAGCGCGGGCAGGGAATCCTAACACTGAAGCTTTCTTT. Its protein product is CASSLARAGNPNTEAFF.

This clonotype was seen a handful of times. J is TRBJ1-1 and V is TRBV29-1; D gene ambiguous. V shed 4 bases and J shed 1 base, with 10 bases lying between them. Germline loops: CDR1 SQVTM, CDR2 ANQGSEA. The CDR3 contains 13 residues. The CDR3 spells CSVVGPTNTEAFF. CDR3 nucleotide sequence: TGCAGCGTTGTTGGACCAACGAACACTGAAGCTTTCTTT.